This section outlines one T cell receptor (beta chain) sequence together with its context. Antigen: not known. The data belong to a study of vaccination effects on CD4 cells after COVID-19. TCRdb's table, derived via immunoSEQ multiplex PCR, lists solely in-frame clones and lacks some. The table lists tens of thousands of clones, approximately 78% of them singletons. Culturing for around eleven days preceded CD4+ T cell isolation. The sample was CD4+ T cells from PBMCs cultured without peptide, taken before COVID-19 vaccination. This TCR was recovered from a human donor who had a prior SARS-CoV-2 infection.

CDR3 nucleotides: TGCGCCAGCAGCCGAAGGCAAGTAGCGGGGTGGGAGAACAATGAGCAGTTCTTC. The encoded protein is CASSRRQVAGWENNEQFF. The V and J genes are TRBV4-1 and TRBJ2-1, with TRBD2 identical over 8 bases. From germline, CDR1 is MGHRA and CDR2 YSYEKL. Trimming cost V 4 bases and J 5 bases; bases outside gene matches: 16. This CDR3 is 18 amino acids long.